What follows is one T cell receptor beta chain and its context. Its specificity is unknown. V trimming: 6 bases; J trimming: 2 bases; junction bases outside the gene matches: 4. This CDR3 is 14 amino acids long. Germline loops: CDR1 MNHNY, CDR2 SVGAGI (reference sequence). The source of the sample is a study of cytomegalovirus exposure and HLA in healthy donors. Study-wide findings and caveats: The classifier reportedly diagnosed cytomegalovirus status with high specificity and sensitivity. In vitro work confirmed that a few CMV-associated chains recognize CMV antigens. A previous analysis found most TCR beta V segments productive roughly 87% or roughly 30% of the time. The records held CMV serostatus as the only immune exposure information.

It was with 60 Vbeta and 13 Jbeta primers that the PCR ran. TCRdb's copy holds only in-frame clones and misses some; the assay was immunoSEQ multiplex PCR. This table holds roughly 150,000 clones, around 73% found once. This TCR was sampled from a woman aged 18-30 years in good health and CMV-seropositive. Sequenced sample: PBMCs. The rearrangement uses TRBV6-6 and TRBJ1-3, with 7 positions matching TRBD1. The CDR3 here is CASSFDRAGNTIYF. The CDR3 DNA reads as TGTGCCAGCAGCTTCGACAGGGCTGGAAACACCATATATTTT.